This entry is about one TCR beta chain. Its antigen has not been determined. No base-level quality is on record; no much larger clone is a single base apart. The CDR3 regions of human TCRbeta chains were analyzed by immunosequencing. Per the original workflow: Repertoire TCRs were checked for matches against a reference library of SARS-CoV-2-specific TCRs that had been generated using the MIRA antigen-specificity platform. Breadth was defined as the fraction of unique TCRs that were SARS-CoV-2-associated, and depth was defined as the fraction of total T cells that were SARS-CoV-2-associated. Using the MIRA data, each spike-specific TCR was mapped to the spike region that the TCR reacts to and placed in a CD4 or CD8 class. Log10-transformed breadth and depth values were compared by one-way ANOVA with Sidak's multiple comparisons tests. The immuneACCESS repertoire file appears here via TCRdb, limited to in-frame rearrangements. These files lack a portion of the clones; in checked studies, under half of the deficit traces to unresolved V genes, and the cause of the others is not known. From that table come the V and J calls and clone size; the DNA was used to work out D and trimming. Here the sample has 150,000 or so clones; roughly nine tenths occur a single time. The ten largest clones represent less than 3.5% of the sample.

This sample stems from a study of T cell responses to AZD1222 COVID-19 vaccine (dated by TCRdb to the early 2020s). Turning to the overall study: AZD1222 recipients given second doses at about 4 weeks or at about 12 weeks were pooled, since spike-specific TCR depth and breadth were not found to differ between the two schedules. A total of 233 trial participants underwent TCR sequencing, of whom 200 to 220 had received two doses of AZD1222 and roughly 26 had received two doses of the MenACWY control vaccine. Trial participants were enrolled into age subgroups of 18-55, 56-69 and 70-plus years, which contained roughly 150, 30 and 60 TCR-sequenced participants, respectively.

The sample's time point label, decoded: baseline before first vaccination. Vaccinee samples were obtained from the UK trials COV001 and COV002, which included a single-blind randomized controlled phase 2/3 trial of AZD1222 (ChAdOx1 nCoV-19) in healthy adults. Trial participant PBMC samples were collected at day 0 and day 28 after the second dose for TCRbeta chain sequencing. Via the germline V gene, CDR1 is SNHLY and CDR2 FYNNEI. The CDR3 covers 14 residues, taking in both the cysteine and the phenylalanine. Only the CDR3 DNA stays, 42 bases, in frame from base 1. Trimming costs V 5 bases and J 9 bases, and their ends lie 14 bases apart. Summary of the overall study and its limitations: Because no day 14 peak-response samples were available, the repertoires could be characterized only after the peak T cell response. Reportedly, close to half of the unique spike-specific TCRs recognized epitopes lying outside the regions that are mutated in the B.1.351 and B.1.1.7 variants. Participants were mostly white British, with more females than males. The authors suggested clonal diversity may have been underestimated. CD4 TCRs associated with the vaccine covered the entire spike protein, and the dominant responses were in regions 160-218 and 743-854. In the small 56-69-year group, the increase in depth fell short of significance, most likely because of low power. Conclusions about previously exposed vaccinees are limited because only six or seven AZD1222 recipients were SARS-CoV-2 seropositive at baseline. After two AZD1222 doses, both the breadth and the depth of spike-specific TCRs were significantly higher than at day 0 and than in MenACWY recipients.

The receptor was isolated from an adult in good health. The rearranged segments are TRBV2 and TRBJ1-6; the D segment cannot be called with confidence. Sample: peripheral blood, taken on day 0 of AZD1222 vaccination. The bases read TGTGCCAGCAGTTTCGAAAGTGCCGGTTCACCCCTCCACTTT. Its coded protein is CASSFESAGSPLHF.